These 23 T cell receptor beta chains were all obtained from the same sample, sequenced in a study of glioma-infiltrating T cells after dendritic cell vaccination. The protocol was immunoSEQ multiplex PCR, while the TCRdb copy is restricted to in-frame clones and leaves out a portion. The sample records approximately 48,000 clones, roughly 85% being singletons. The sample was blood, taken before dendritic cell vaccination. Receptor source: a human donor with glioblastoma.

The chain has TRBV10-1 and TRBJ2-2; 10 bases are shared with TRBD2. With V trimmed by 7 bases and J by 5 bases, 4 bases remained unmatched. This CDR3 region has 14 residues. CDR1 is WNHNN and CDR2 is SYGVQD in the germline V gene (reference sequence). In DNA, the CDR3 is TGCGCCAGCACTGGGACTAGCGAAACCGGGGAGCTGTTTTTT. Its translation: CASTGTSETGELFF.

The chain links TRBV29-1 to TRBJ1-2, with D possibly matching TRBD1 (6 bases). CDR1 is SQVTM, CDR2 ANQGSEA, per germline. This CDR3 spans 11 amino acids. V dropped 7 bases and J dropped 11 bases, with 17 bases sitting between them. CDR3 in DNA: TGCAGCGCCGTGGAGGGGGGGGTATACACCTTC. Translating it yields CSAVEGGVYTF.

The chain carries TRBV10-1 and TRBJ2-1, with TRBD2 matching 8 bases. Trimming removed 4 bases from V and 2 bases from J; junction bases left unmatched: 7. The germline gives CDR1 WNHNN, CDR2 SYGVQD (reference sequence). The CDR3 extends over 16 amino acids. The DNA for the CDR3 is TGCGCCAGCAGTGTCGGGGGCGGGGGGACCTACAATGAGCAGTTCTTC. Translating gives CASSVGGGGTYNEQFF.

This chain joins TRBV11-2 and TRBJ1-2; weak D call: TRBD1 (6 bases). V was pared by 0 bases and J by 8 bases, with 10 bases between. The germline gives CDR1 SGHAT, CDR2 FQNNGV. The CDR3 runs 13 residues. DNA for the CDR3: TGTGCCAGCAGCTTAGACAGGGGCTGGGGCTACACCTTC. This codes for CASSLDRGWGYTF.

This chain connects TRBV5-1 to TRBJ2-7; the D is unclear. CDR1 and CDR2 from the germline V gene are SGHRS and YFSETQ. The CDR3 is made up of 13 amino acids. V lost 4 bases and J 0 bases, leaving 8 bases between the germline ends. The CDR3 sequence is CASSPRGSYEQYF. As DNA, the CDR3 is TGCGCCAGCAGCCCACGAGGCTCCTACGAGCAGTACTTC.

This clone appeared a single time. The chain uses TRBV9 and TRBJ2-2; D unclear. The CDR3 has 13 residues. The germline CDR1 and CDR2 sequences are SGDLS and YYNGEE. V was pared by 3 bases and J by 3 bases, with 6 bases between. CDR3 sequence: CASSAQYTGELFF. The CDR3 bases are TGTGCCAGCAGCGCCCAGTACACCGGGGAGCTGTTTTTT.

This chain uses TRBV10-3 with TRBJ2-7; 7 bases match TRBD1. V gave up 11 bases and J gave up 5 bases; unmatched junction bases: 6. The germline V gene has CDR1 ENHRY and CDR2 SYGVKD. The length of the CDR3 is 11 residues. In nucleotides, the CDR3 is TGTGCCGCTCGACAGGGCCACGAGCAGTACTTC. It is translated as CAARQGHEQYF.

V and J are TRBV19 and TRBJ2-1; the D gene is possibly TRBD1 (6 bases). CDR1 is LNHDA, CDR2 SQIVND, per germline (reference sequence). V shed 4 bases and J shed 10 bases, with 14 bases lying between them. The CDR3 is 13 residues long. CDR3 DNA sequence: TGTGCCAGTAGTACCCAACAGGGCCGAGAGCAGTTCTTC. Encoded protein: CASSTQQGREQFF.

The chain carries TRBV5-4 and TRBJ1-5; D not resolved. V was clipped by 0 bases and J by 9 bases, with 7 bases between them. Per germline, CDR1 SGHNT and CDR2 YYREEE (reference sequence). The CDR3 is made up of 12 amino acids. This chain's CDR3 is CASSLASGPQHF. The CDR3 DNA sequence: TGTGCCAGCAGCTTGGCCTCGGGGCCCCAGCATTTT.

This clone was observed a single time. The chain joins TRBV6-1 to TRBJ2-2; 12 nucleotides match TRBD1. V lost 4 bases to trimming and J lost 5 bases; unmatched junction nucleotides: 8. The CDR3 is 17 residues long. Germline assignment: CDR1 MNHNS and CDR2 SASEGT. Here the CDR3 DNA reads TGTGCCAGCAGTGTGGGCCGGGACAGGGGGCGAACCGGGGAGCTGTTTTTT. Protein sequence: CASSVGRDRGRTGELFF.

The chain links TRBV10-1 to TRBJ2-1, with 9 bases lining up with TRBD2. There are 18 residues in the CDR3. The V gene's germline CDR1 is WNHNN and CDR2 SYGVQD (reference sequence). Trimming removed 1 base from V and 0 bases from J; junction bases left unmatched: 7. DNA for the CDR3: TGCGCCAGCAGTGAGTTCCGACTAGCGGACAGCTCCTACAATGAGCAGTTCTTC. Encoded protein: CASSEFRLADSSYNEQFF.

The chain combines TRBV2 with TRBJ1-5; TRBD1 matches at 8 bases. Germline V gene sequence: CDR1 SNHLY, CDR2 FYNNEI. The CDR3 loop spans 17 amino acids. With 0 bases clipped from V and 6 bases from J, the junction kept 10 bases outside the gene matches. The CDR3 DNA is TGTGCCAGCAGTGAAGCTATGGCAGGGGGCATGGGTCAGCCCCAGCATTTT. Protein: CASSEAMAGGMGQPQHF.

The rearrangement joins TRBV13 to TRBJ2-5; 10 bases agree with TRBD2. The CDR3 extends over 18 amino acids. J lost 2 bases, V lost 2 bases, and 11 bases had no gene match. CDR1 and CDR2 (germline): PRHDT, FYEKMQ (reference sequence). CDR3 sequence reads: CASSLQFRELAGQETQYF. The CDR3 bases are TGTGCCAGCAGCTTACAGTTTCGGGAACTAGCGGGGCAAGAGACCCAGTACTTC.

The chain couples TRBV7-8 to TRBJ1-5, with D tentatively TRBD1 (5 bases). This CDR3 is built from 14 residues. Germline CDR1 is SGHVS and CDR2 is FQNEAQ. Trimming left V 5 bases short and J 4 bases short, with 12 bases between. This CDR3 is CASSTTVENQPQHF. CDR3 sequence (DNA): TGTGCCAGCAGCACGACAGTAGAGAATCAGCCCCAGCATTTT. Complete variable domain (other parts from reference TRBV7-8 and TRBJ1-5): GAGVSQSPRYKVAKRGQDVALRCDPISGHVSLFWYQQALGQGPEFLTYFQNEAQLDKSGLPSDRFFAERPEGSVSTLKIQRTQQEDSAVYLCASSTTVENQPQHFGDGTRLSIL.

This clone was seen just once. DNA for the CDR3: TGCGCCAGCTCAACCGGGACAGTAAACACTGAAGCTTTCTTT. Protein sequence: CASSTGTVNTEAFF. The V gene is TRBV10-1, the J gene TRBJ1-1, with TRBD1 matching 7 bases. The CDR3 is made up of 14 amino acids. Germline trimming cut 8 bases from V and 2 bases from J; bases unmatched to any gene: 8. Germline CDR1 is WNHNN and CDR2 is SYGVQD (reference sequence).

J is TRBJ1-2 and V is TRBV11-2, with D hard to call. The V and J ends lost 2 bases and 7 bases respectively, with 17 bases between them. The CDR3 is made up of 15 amino acids. The germline gives CDR1 SGHAT, CDR2 FQNNGV. DNA of the CDR3: TGTGCCAGCAGCTTAAGTTCGCGGTTCTATGGTGGCTACACCTTC. It codes for CASSLSSRFYGGYTF.

The sample holds one count of this clone. V gene TRBV9 combines with J gene TRBJ1-3; possible D gene TRBD1, 6 bases. CDR3 size: 16 residues. V lost 3 bases, J lost 4 bases, and 17 bases lay in between. Germline V gives CDR1 SGDLS, CDR2 YYNGEE. The CDR3 reads CASSALNRVAGNTIYF. The CDR3 nucleotides are TGTGCCAGCAGCGCGTTAAACAGGGTAGCCGGAAACACCATATATTTT.

In this sample, this clone turned up once. The gene calls are TRBV5-5 and TRBJ1-6; tentatively, D is TRBD1 (6 bases). Per germline, CDR1 SGHKS and CDR2 YYEKEE (reference sequence). This CDR3 comprises 15 residues. The V end was cut by 0 bases, the J end by 9 bases, with 13 bases between. The chain's CDR3 is CASSLAGDESSPLHF. The CDR3 bases are TGTGCCAGCAGCTTGGCAGGGGATGAGAGTTCACCCCTCCACTTT.

Written as DNA, the CDR3 is TGTGCCAGCAGCCAAGCAGGACTAGCGGGAGCGGCGGAGACCCAGTACTTC. It specifies CASSQAGLAGAAETQYF. The J gene is TRBJ2-5, the V gene TRBV4-2, with 13 bases identical to TRBD2. This CDR3 has 17 amino acids. The germline CDR1 and CDR2 sequences are LGHNA and YNFKEQ. V shed 1 base and J 5 bases; nucleotides not matched to a gene: 7.

The gene calls are TRBV7-2 and TRBJ1-1, with 10 nucleotides matching TRBD1. Germline V CDR1 and CDR2: SGHTA, FQGNSA. J gave up 4 bases and V 5 bases, and 10 bases lay outside the gene matches. The CDR3 contains 16 residues. The CDR3 reads CASSPSPGQGFTEAFF. DNA of the CDR3: TGTGCCAGCAGCCCCAGCCCGGGACAGGGGTTCACTGAAGCTTTCTTT.

The chain is built from TRBV5-4 and TRBJ2-1; TRBD1 aligns across 10 bases. V shed 4 bases and J 9 bases; nucleotides not matched to a gene: 10. CDR3 length: 15 amino acids. Germline CDR1 reads SGHNT; CDR2 reads YYREEE (reference sequence). The CDR3 loop reads CASSSGTGEYGEQFF. The DNA for the CDR3 is TGTGCCAGCAGCAGCGGGACAGGGGAGTATGGTGAGCAGTTCTTC.

This clone was seen more than once but under ten times. The chain joins TRBV6-1 to TRBJ2-5; D might be TRBD2 (6 bases). Trimming removed 2 bases at V and 5 bases at J, with 15 bases between. Germline V gives CDR1 MNHNS, CDR2 SASEGT. This CDR3 has 15 amino acids. Here the CDR3 reads CASSEIAGTTETQYF. The CDR3 coding sequence is TGTGCCAGCAGTGAAATTGCGGGAACAACCGAGACCCAGTACTTC.

The rearrangement links TRBV9 to TRBJ2-3, with D perhaps TRBD1 (5 bases). Germline CDR1 reads SGDLS; CDR2 reads YYNGEE. The V and J ends lost 3 bases and 4 bases respectively, with 9 bases between them. The CDR3 is 13 amino acids. Here the CDR3 reads CASSAQGSDTQYF. The CDR3 DNA reads as TGTGCCAGCAGCGCTCAGGGCTCAGATACGCAGTATTTT.